This TCR beta chain is drawn from a study of blood T cells in healthy people across ages. For the study at large: About one barcoded beta molecule was captured per two T cells (by template switching). General study results and limits: Naive T cell percentage showed a strong correlation with the diversity of TCR beta.

To note about this clonotype: The antigen is not known.

Using a J-beta primer mix together with a sample-barcoded 5' primer, a second PCR was run for about 7 to 12 cycles. MiXCR, run by TCRdb on the 5' RACE reads, gives a single entry per CDR3 protein. The top ten hold roughly 17% of the sample, which has hundreds of thousands of distinct CDR3 sequences, around 28% seen once. The CDR3 totals 16 residues. V gave up 0 bases and J gave up 7 bases, with 20 bases separating them. CDR1 and CDR2 from the germline V gene are SGHRS and YFSETQ. This TCR was sampled from a woman aged 80 or over in good health. The sequencing input was blood. The chain joins TRBV5-1 to TRBJ2-7; D is perhaps TRBD1 (5 bases). CDR3 DNA: TGCGCCAGCAGCTTGGCCCACAGACAGACCTACAATGAGCAGTACTTC. Amino acid sequence: CASSLAHRQTYNEQYF.